The T cell receptor beta chain under discussion was sequenced for a study of cytotoxic CD8 clonotypes in ibrutinib-treated CLL. Only in-frame clones appear in the TCRdb table, and some are missing; sequencing was by immunoSEQ multiplex PCR. This sample has fewer than 150,000 clones, with around 84% found just once. CDR1 is LGHNA and CDR2 is YNFKEQ in the germline V gene. V lost 1 base to trimming and J lost 0 bases, with 10 bases between them. The CDR3 is 15 amino acids. The origin of this receptor is a human donor with chronic lymphocytic leukemia. The input for sequencing was PBMCs, taken after 24 months of ibrutinib treatment. The chain couples TRBV4-2 to TRBJ2-7; unclear D gene. The CDR3 DNA follows: TGTGCCAGCAGCCAAGGAGTGGGTAGCTCCTACGAGCAGTACTTC. Its translation: CASSQGVGSSYEQYF.